A single sample is the source of the 30 T cell receptor beta chains below, sequenced in a study of blood T cell repertoires in COVID-19. TCRdb's table, derived via immunoSEQ multiplex PCR, lists solely in-frame clones and lacks some. The top ten clones hold around 13% of a sample with approximately 70,000 clones, approximately 92% of them seen once. Sequenced sample: peripheral blood. The receptors derive from a human donor with active COVID-19. The donor label of this sample is uncertain.

The chain couples TRBV28 to TRBJ1-2, with no clear D. Trimming took off 6 bases at V and 0 bases at J, with 20 bases between the two ends. The CDR3 totals 17 residues. CDR1 and CDR2 from the germline V gene are MDHEN and SYDVKM. The chain's CDR3 is CASSQTLTTRPNYGYTF. Here the CDR3 DNA reads TGTGCCAGCAGCCAAACTCTAACGACGCGGCCTAACTATGGCTACACCTTC.

The CDR3 DNA follows: TGTGCCAGCAGCCATCGGGACAGGGGATCCGGCTACACCTTC. As protein: CASSHRDRGSGYTF. V is TRBV3-1 (or the pseudogene TRBV3-2) and J is TRBJ1-2; TRBD1 matches at 10 bases. Germline CDR1 LGHDT, CDR2 YNNKEL (reference sequence). Losses at the gene ends were 3 bases for V and 8 bases for J; bases not matched to a gene: 6. This CDR3 comprises 14 residues.

This chain uses TRBV2 with TRBJ1-1; D ambiguous. CDR3 length: 11 amino acids. Germline lookup yields CDR1 SNHLY and CDR2 FYNNEI. V lost 3 bases and J lost 9, with 8 bases in between. CDR3 sequence: CASSELAQAFF. For the CDR3, the DNA is TGTGCCAGCAGTGAGCTAGCTCAAGCTTTCTTT.

The CDR3 here is CASSQVGGPFYEQYF. Here the CDR3 DNA reads TGTGCCAGCAGCCAAGTCGGGGGGCCCTTCTACGAGCAGTACTTC. The chain carries TRBV3-1 (or the pseudogene TRBV3-2) and TRBJ2-7; D might be TRBD2 (7 bases). The germline V and J ends were trimmed by 1 base and 3 bases, with 13 bases remaining between them. The CDR3 totals 15 residues. Per germline, CDR1 LGHDT and CDR2 YNNKEL (reference sequence).

The chain uses TRBV6-5 and TRBJ2-3; D may be TRBD2 (5 bases). V shed 4 bases and J shed 0 bases, with 14 bases lying between them. The CDR3 is made up of 16 amino acids. CDR1 is MNHEY and CDR2 is SVGAGI in the germline V gene. DNA of the CDR3: TGTGCCAGCAGTTGGAGCTCGAGGGTTAGCACAGATACGCAGTATTTT. This encodes CASSWSSRVSTDTQYF.

The rearrangement links TRBV7-2 to TRBJ2-7; D might be TRBD2 (5 bases). V gave up 1 base and J gave up 7 bases, with 14 bases separating them. Germline CDR1 SGHTA, CDR2 FQGNSA. CDR3 size: 14 residues. CDR3 coding DNA: TGTGCCAGCAGCTTAGAGGCTAGCATAAGGGAGCAGTACTTC. Residues: CASSLEASIREQYF.

The CDR3 coding sequence is TGTGCCAGCAGTTTATTACAGGAGCACACTGAAGCTTTCTTT. Translation gives CASSLLQEHTEAFF. The chain uses TRBV28 and TRBJ1-1, with TRBD1 as a possible D gene (5 bases). The CDR3 totals 14 residues. Trimming removed 1 base at V and 3 bases at J, with 9 bases between. Germline CDR1 reads MDHEN; CDR2 reads SYDVKM.

The rearrangement joins TRBV9 to TRBJ2-1; TRBD2 matches at 11 bases. The junction had 12 bases not matched to a gene; V was cut back by 1 base and J by 0 bases. Germline V gene lookup returns CDR1 SGDLS and CDR2 YYNGEE. This CDR3 spans 20 amino acids. CDR3 bases: TGTGCCAGCAGCGTAAACCGAGGGACTAGCGGCCCGAGCTCCTACAATGAGCAGTTCTTC. Its translation is CASSVNRGTSGPSSYNEQFF.

The CDR3 region is CASSPGGNYGYTF. The CDR3 bases are TGCGCCAGCAGCCCGGGAGGGAACTATGGCTACACCTTC. The chain has TRBV5-1 and TRBJ1-2; D uncertain. Germline CDR1 and CDR2: SGHRS and YFSETQ. V was pared by 4 bases and J by 2 bases, with 9 bases between. This CDR3 spans 13 amino acids. Full variable domain (missing parts from reference TRBV5-1 and TRBJ1-2): KAGVTQTPRYLIKTRGQQVTLSCSPISGHRSVSWYQQTPGQGLQFLFEYFSETQRNKGNFPGRFSGRQFSNSRSEMNVSTLELGDSALYLCASSPGGNYGYTFGSGTRLTVV.

The V gene is TRBV27, the J gene TRBJ2-5; 11 nucleotides line up with TRBD2. Looked up from germline, CDR1 is MNHEY and CDR2 is SMNVEV (reference sequence). J lost 5 bases, V lost 8 bases, and 10 bases had no gene match. The CDR3 has 15 residues. The CDR3 bases are TGTGCCAGCGACGAGACTAGCGGGGCGTGGGAGACCCAGTACTTC. Its protein product is CASDETSGAWETQYF.

This sequence joins TRBV24-1 and TRBJ1-5, with a possible D match to TRBD1 (6 bases). This CDR3 region has 13 residues. Trimming cost V 9 bases and J 0 bases, with 8 bases left between them. Per the germline V gene, CDR1 is KGHDR and CDR2 is SFDVKD. CDR3 sequence: CATRGGSNQPQHF. The DNA for the CDR3 is TGTGCCACCCGAGGGGGTAGCAATCAGCCCCAGCATTTT.

This chain uses TRBV9 with TRBJ2-7; 8 bases align to TRBD1. Trimming removed 1 base from V and 3 bases from J; junction bases left unmatched: 6. In germline, CDR1 is SGDLS, CDR2 YYNGEE. This CDR3 comprises 15 residues. The CDR3 DNA is TGTGCCAGCAGCGTACATGAGGACAGGGACTACGAGCAGTACTTC. It specifies CASSVHEDRDYEQYF. Using reference TRBV9 and TRBJ2-7 for the parts outside the CDR3, the full variable domain is DSGVTQTPKHLITATGQRVTLRCSPRSGDLSVYWYQQSLDQGLQFLIQYYNGEERAKGNILERFSAQQFPDLHSELNLSSLELGDSALYFCASSVHEDRDYEQYFGPGTRLTVT.

V and J are TRBV6-2 or TRBV6-3 and TRBJ2-3; D is unresolved. Looked up from germline, CDR1 is MNHEY and CDR2 is SVGEGT. V lost 6 bases, J lost 6 bases, and 10 bases lay in between. The CDR3 is 12 amino acids. The CDR3 sequence is CASSSLSDTQYF. The CDR3 DNA reads TGTGCCAGCAGCTCTCTGTCGGATACGCAGTATTTT.

This chain links TRBV5-1 with TRBJ2-7, with 11 bases identical to TRBD1. The CDR3 runs to 15 residues. The trim removed 3 bases at V and 4 bases at J, leaving 6 bases unmatched. Germline CDR1 is SGHRS and CDR2 is YFSETQ. The CDR3 DNA is TGCGCCAGCAGCTCGCCATGGGACAGGGGGTACGAGCAGTACTTC. This gives the protein CASSSPWDRGYEQYF.

This sequence joins TRBV7-9 and TRBJ2-3; TRBD1 aligns across 9 bases. CDR3 length: 16 residues. Germline CDR1 reads SEHNR; CDR2 reads FQNEAQ (reference sequence). The junction had 7 bases not matched to a gene; V was cut back by 5 bases and J by 1 base. CDR3 nucleotide sequence: TGTGCCAGCAGCACCCTGGACAGGGGCGGCACAGATACGCAGTATTTT. It yields the protein CASSTLDRGGTDTQYF. The complete variable domain, with remaining parts taken from reference TRBV7-9 and TRBJ2-3, reads DTGVSQNPRHKITKRGQNVTFRCDPISEHNRLYWYRQTLGQGPEFLTYFQNEAQLEKSRLLSDRFSAERPKGSFSTLEIQRTEQGDSAMYLCASSTLDRGGTDTQYFGPGTRLTVL.

The chain couples TRBV5-1 to TRBJ1-4; unclear D gene. Germline CDR1 reads SGHRS; CDR2 reads YFSETQ. This CDR3 has 12 residues. V lost 7 bases and J 7 bases, leaving 11 bases between the germline ends. DNA of the CDR3: TGCGCCAGCCGGGCGGAGGGTGAAAAACTGTTTTTT. It yields the protein CASRAEGEKLFF. The full variable domain, completed using reference TRBV5-1 and TRBJ1-4, is KAGVTQTPRYLIKTRGQQVTLSCSPISGHRSVSWYQQTPGQGLQFLFEYFSETQRNKGNFPGRFSGRQFSNSRSEMNVSTLELGDSALYLCASRAEGEKLFFGSGTQLSVL.

The genes are TRBV3-1 (or the pseudogene TRBV3-2) and TRBJ2-1; 10 bases line up with TRBD2. The J segment lost 8 bases and the V segment lost 0 bases, leaving 7 bases of the junction unmatched. The germline V gene encodes CDR1 LGHDT and CDR2 YNNKEL (reference sequence). The CDR3 sequence is 16 residues long. CDR3 sequence reads: CASSQEPSGRSHEQFF. The CDR3 DNA is TGTGCCAGCAGCCAAGAACCTAGCGGGAGATCGCATGAGCAGTTCTTC.

The CDR3 DNA reads as TGTGCCATCAGACAGGGGGGGGCAGATACGCAGTATTTT. It translates to CAIRQGGADTQYF. This sequence joins TRBV10-3 and TRBJ2-3, with D tentatively TRBD1 (8 bases). The CDR3 consists of 13 residues. V lost 6 bases and J 4 bases, leaving 11 bases between the germline ends. The germline V gene encodes CDR1 ENHRY and CDR2 SYGVKD.

This chain joins TRBV5-4 and TRBJ2-1; TRBD2 aligns across 12 bases. The trim removed 4 bases at V and 6 bases at J, leaving 5 bases unmatched. The CDR3 loop spans 15 amino acids. Germline-derived CDR1 and CDR2 are SGHNT and YYREEE (reference sequence). Here the CDR3 reads CASSLTSGRSNEQFF. The CDR3 bases are TGTGCCAGCAGCCTGACTAGCGGGAGAAGCAATGAGCAGTTCTTC.

This CDR3 reads CASSYMTSGRAFEQFF. The DNA for the CDR3 is TGTGCCAGCAGTTACATGACTAGCGGGAGGGCCTTTGAGCAGTTCTTC. This chain links TRBV6-2 or TRBV6-3 with TRBJ2-1; 14 bases fit TRBD2. J was trimmed by 9 bases and V by 2 bases; bases with no gene match: 6. Germline CDR1 and CDR2: MNHEY and SVGEGT. CDR3 length: 16 residues.

V is TRBV2 and J is TRBJ1-6, with a tentative D call TRBD1 (5 bases). Germline V gives CDR1 SNHLY, CDR2 FYNNEI. Trimming took off 6 bases at V and 8 bases at J, with 11 bases between the two ends. The CDR3 has 13 residues. Written as DNA, the CDR3 is TGTGCCAGCAGAGGGGAGGGTGATTCACCCCTCCACTTT. As protein: CASRGEGDSPLHF.

This chain joins TRBV19 and TRBJ1-2, with D maybe TRBD1 (5 bases). The CDR3 sequence is 13 residues long. From germline, CDR1 is LNHDA and CDR2 SQIVND (reference sequence). Trimming took off 5 bases at V and 7 bases at J, with 14 bases between the two ends. The CDR3 loop reads CASSRGFSSGYTF. CDR3 coding DNA: TGTGCCAGTAGTCGGGGGTTTTCCTCTGGCTACACCTTC.

The chain recombines TRBV9 with TRBJ1-5, with D possibly being TRBD1 (6 bases). Trimming removed 4 bases at V and 0 bases at J, with 14 bases between. The CDR3 is 16 amino acids. In germline, CDR1 is SGDLS, CDR2 YYNGEE. The CDR3 DNA follows: TGTGCCAGCAGCCCAGGGGTTGGGGCTAGCAATCAGCCCCAGCATTTT. This translates into CASSPGVGASNQPQHF.

This clone was observed a handful of times. The V call is TRBV4-3, the J call TRBJ1-5, with D perhaps TRBD1 (5 bases). Trimming cost V 1 base and J 4 bases, with 14 bases left between them. The CDR3 is made up of 16 amino acids. The germline CDR1 and CDR2 sequences are LGHNA and YSLEER. This CDR3 reads CASSQGPAGLNQPQHF. CDR3 nucleotides: TGCGCCAGCAGCCAAGGTCCCGCAGGGCTGAATCAGCCCCAGCATTTT.

This chain's CDR3 is CASSLGQGQHEQYF. In DNA form, the CDR3 reads TGTGCCAGCAGCTTAGGACAGGGGCAACACGAGCAGTACTTC. This chain uses TRBV7-2 with TRBJ2-7; TRBD1 aligns across 8 bases. Germline CDR1 SGHTA, CDR2 FQGNSA. The CDR3 is made up of 14 amino acids. The trim removed 1 base at V and 5 bases at J, leaving 4 bases unmatched.

The V and J genes are TRBV28 and TRBJ2-3; possibly TRBD2 for D (6 bases). Germline V gene sequence: CDR1 MDHEN, CDR2 SYDVKM. The CDR3 loop spans 15 amino acids. Deletions cut 7 bases from V and 0 bases from J, with 14 bases between. This chain's CDR3 is CASISSSGSTDTQYF. The DNA of the CDR3 is TGTGCCAGCATCTCCAGCAGCGGGAGCACAGATACGCAGTATTTT.

The chain recombines TRBV18 with TRBJ2-7; 11 bases fit TRBD1. Germline assignment: CDR1 KGHSH and CDR2 LQKENI. The CDR3 covers 17 residues. The V gene end was trimmed by 5 bases and the J gene end by 2 bases; junction bases not matched to a gene: 11. The CDR3 reads CASSSRGQGVSAYEQYF. As DNA, the CDR3 is TGTGCCAGCTCATCGAGGGGACAGGGGGTTTCCGCCTACGAGCAGTACTTC.

The CDR3 is CASGQGMNTEAFF. CDR3 nucleotide sequence: TGTGCCAGTGGACAGGGCATGAACACTGAAGCTTTCTTT. The chain couples TRBV11-3 to TRBJ1-1; 8 bases line up with TRBD1. Germline CDR1 and CDR2: SGHNT and YENEEA. The CDR3 is 13 residues long. V shed 9 bases, J shed 0 bases, and the junction held 3 bases outside the gene matches.

This clone was seen a single time. This chain uses TRBV19 with TRBJ2-7, with TRBD2 identical over 11 bases. This CDR3 is built from 18 residues. Germline V gene lookup returns CDR1 LNHDA and CDR2 SQIVND (reference sequence). Trimming removed 11 bases from V and 0 bases from J; junction bases left unmatched: 18. In DNA form, the CDR3 reads TGTGCCTCAAAGAGGACTAGCGGGCCCGAGATCAGCTCCTACGAGCAGTACTTC. Protein: CASKRTSGPEISSYEQYF.

The chain joins TRBV5-1 to TRBJ2-1; 7 nucleotides match TRBD2. The length of the CDR3 is 15 residues. V was clipped by 1 base and J by 4 bases; unmatched bases: 5. Germline V gene data show CDR1 as SGHRS and CDR2 as YFSETQ. CDR3 coding DNA: TGCGCCAGCAGCTTGTCCCTAGCGGTTTACAATGAGCAGTTCTTC. Encoded protein: CASSLSLAVYNEQFF.